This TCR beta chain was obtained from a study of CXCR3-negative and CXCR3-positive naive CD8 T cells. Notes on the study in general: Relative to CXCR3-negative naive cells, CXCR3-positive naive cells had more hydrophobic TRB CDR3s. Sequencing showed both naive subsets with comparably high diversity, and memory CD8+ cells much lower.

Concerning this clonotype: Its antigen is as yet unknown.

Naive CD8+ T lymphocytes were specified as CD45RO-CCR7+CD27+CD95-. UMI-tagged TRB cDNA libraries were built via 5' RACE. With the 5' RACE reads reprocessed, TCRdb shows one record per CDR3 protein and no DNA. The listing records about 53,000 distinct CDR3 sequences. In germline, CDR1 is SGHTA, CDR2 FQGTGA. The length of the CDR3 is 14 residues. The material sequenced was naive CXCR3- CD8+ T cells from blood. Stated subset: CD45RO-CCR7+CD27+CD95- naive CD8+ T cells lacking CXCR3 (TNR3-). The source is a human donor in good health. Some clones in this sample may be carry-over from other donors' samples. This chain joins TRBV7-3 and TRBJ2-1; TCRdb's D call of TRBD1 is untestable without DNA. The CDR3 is CASSLGTGGDEQFF.